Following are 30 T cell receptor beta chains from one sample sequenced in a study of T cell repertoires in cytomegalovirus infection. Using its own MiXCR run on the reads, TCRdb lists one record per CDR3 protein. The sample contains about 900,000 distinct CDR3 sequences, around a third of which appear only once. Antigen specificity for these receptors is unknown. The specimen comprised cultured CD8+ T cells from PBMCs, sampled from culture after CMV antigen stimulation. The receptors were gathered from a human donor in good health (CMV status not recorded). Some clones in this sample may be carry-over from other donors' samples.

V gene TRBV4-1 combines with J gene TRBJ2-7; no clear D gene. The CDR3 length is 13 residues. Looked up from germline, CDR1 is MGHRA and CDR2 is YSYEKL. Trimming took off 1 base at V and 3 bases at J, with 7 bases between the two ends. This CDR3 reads CASSQGLFYEQYF. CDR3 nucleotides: TGCGCCAGCAGCCAAGGTCTCTTCTACGAGCAGTACTTC.

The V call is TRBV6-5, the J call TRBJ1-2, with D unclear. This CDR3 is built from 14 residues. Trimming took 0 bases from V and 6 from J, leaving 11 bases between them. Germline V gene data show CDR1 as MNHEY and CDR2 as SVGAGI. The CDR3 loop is CASSYSLGIDGYTF. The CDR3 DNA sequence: TGTGCCAGCAGTTACTCTTTAGGGATCGATGGCTACACCTTC.

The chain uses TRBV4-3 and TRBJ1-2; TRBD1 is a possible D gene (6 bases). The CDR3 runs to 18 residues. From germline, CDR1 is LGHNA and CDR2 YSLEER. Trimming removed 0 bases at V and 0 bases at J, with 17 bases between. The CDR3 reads CASSQDMGATSTNYGYTF. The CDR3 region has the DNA TGCGCCAGCAGCCAAGACATGGGGGCGACATCGACTAACTATGGCTACACCTTC.

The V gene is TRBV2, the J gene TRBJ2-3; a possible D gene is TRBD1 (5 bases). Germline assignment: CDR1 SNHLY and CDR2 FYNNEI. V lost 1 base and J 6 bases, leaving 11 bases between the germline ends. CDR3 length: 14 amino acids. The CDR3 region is CASSEGTAGDTQYF. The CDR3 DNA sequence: TGTGCCAGCAGTGAAGGTACAGCAGGGGATACGCAGTATTTT.

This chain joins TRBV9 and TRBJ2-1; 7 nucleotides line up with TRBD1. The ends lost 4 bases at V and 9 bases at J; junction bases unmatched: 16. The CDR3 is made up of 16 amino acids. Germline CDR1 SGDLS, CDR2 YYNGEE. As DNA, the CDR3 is TGTGCCAGCAGCCCCCAGGTCATAGGGGGCTCCGGTGAGCAGTTCTTC. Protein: CASSPQVIGGSGEQFF.

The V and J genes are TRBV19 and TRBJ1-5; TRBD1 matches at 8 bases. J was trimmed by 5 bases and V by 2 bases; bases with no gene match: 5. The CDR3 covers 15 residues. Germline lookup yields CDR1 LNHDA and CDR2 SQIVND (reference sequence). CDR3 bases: TGTGCCAGTAGTATAAGACAGGGGCTGCATCAGCCCCAGCATTTT. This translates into CASSIRQGLHQPQHF.

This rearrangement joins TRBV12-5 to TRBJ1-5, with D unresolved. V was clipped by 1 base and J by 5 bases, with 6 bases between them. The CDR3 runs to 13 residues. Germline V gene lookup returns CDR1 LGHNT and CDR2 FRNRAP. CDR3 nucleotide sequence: TGTGCTAGTGGTTTGGGGTGGGATCAGCCCCAGCATTTT. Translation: CASGLGWDQPQHF.

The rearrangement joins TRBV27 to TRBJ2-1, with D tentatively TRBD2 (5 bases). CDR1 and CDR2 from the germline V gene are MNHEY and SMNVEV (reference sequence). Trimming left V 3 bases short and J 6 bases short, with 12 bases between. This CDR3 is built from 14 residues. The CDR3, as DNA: TGTGCCAGCAGTTTGGACTCCTCACCCAATGAGCAGTTCTTC. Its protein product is CASSLDSSPNEQFF.

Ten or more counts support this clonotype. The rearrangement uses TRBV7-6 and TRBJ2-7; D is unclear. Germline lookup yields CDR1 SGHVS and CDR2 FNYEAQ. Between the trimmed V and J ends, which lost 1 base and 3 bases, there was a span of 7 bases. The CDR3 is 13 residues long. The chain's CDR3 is CASSLDGSYEQYF. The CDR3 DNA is TGTGCCAGCAGCTTAGACGGCAGCTACGAGCAGTACTTC.

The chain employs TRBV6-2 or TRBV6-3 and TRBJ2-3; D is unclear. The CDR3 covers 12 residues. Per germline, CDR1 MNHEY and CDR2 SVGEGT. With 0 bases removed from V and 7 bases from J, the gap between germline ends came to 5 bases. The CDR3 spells CASSYSDNTQYF. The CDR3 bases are TGTGCCAGCAGTTACTCAGACAATACGCAGTATTTT.

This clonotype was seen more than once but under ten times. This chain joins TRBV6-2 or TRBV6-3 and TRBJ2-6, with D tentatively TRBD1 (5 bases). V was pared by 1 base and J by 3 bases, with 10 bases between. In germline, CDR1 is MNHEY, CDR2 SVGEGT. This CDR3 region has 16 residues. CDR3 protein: CASSYLGEDGANVLTF. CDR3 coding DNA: TGTGCCAGCAGTTACTTAGGGGAAGATGGGGCCAACGTCCTGACTTTC.

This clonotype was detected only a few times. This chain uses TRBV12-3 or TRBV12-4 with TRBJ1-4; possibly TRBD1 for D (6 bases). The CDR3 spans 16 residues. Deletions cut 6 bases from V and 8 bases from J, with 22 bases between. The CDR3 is CASRKGGGKYGEKLFF. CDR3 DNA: TGTGCCAGCAGAAAGGGGGGGGGAAAATATGGCGAAAAACTGTTTTTT.

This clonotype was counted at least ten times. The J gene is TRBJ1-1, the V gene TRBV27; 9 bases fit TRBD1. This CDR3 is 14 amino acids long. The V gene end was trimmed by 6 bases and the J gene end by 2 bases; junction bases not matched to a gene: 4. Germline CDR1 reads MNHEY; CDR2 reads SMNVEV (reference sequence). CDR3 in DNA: TGTGCCAGCAGCTTTACAGGGGGCAACACTGAAGCTTTCTTT. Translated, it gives CASSFTGGNTEAFF.

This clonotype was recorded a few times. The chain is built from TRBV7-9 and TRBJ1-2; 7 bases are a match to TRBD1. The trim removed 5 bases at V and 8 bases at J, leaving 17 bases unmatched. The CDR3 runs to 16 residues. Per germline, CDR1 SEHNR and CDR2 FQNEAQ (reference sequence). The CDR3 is CASSSPGQSFSMGYTF. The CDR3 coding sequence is TGTGCCAGCAGCAGTCCGGGACAGAGTTTTTCTATGGGCTACACCTTC.

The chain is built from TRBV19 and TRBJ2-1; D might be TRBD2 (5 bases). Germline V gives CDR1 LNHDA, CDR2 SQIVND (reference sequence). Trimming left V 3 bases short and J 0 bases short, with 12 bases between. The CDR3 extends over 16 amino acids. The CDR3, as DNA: TGTGCCAGTAGTATCTTCCGGAGGAGCTCCTACAATGAGCAGTTCTTC. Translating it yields CASSIFRRSSYNEQFF.

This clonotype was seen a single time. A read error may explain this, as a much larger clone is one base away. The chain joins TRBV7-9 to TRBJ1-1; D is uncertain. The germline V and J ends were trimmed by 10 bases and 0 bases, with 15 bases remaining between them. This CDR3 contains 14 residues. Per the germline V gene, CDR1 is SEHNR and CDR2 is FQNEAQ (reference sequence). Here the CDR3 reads CAISTTGMNTEAFF. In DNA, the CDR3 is TGTGCCATCAGTACGACGGGGATGAACACTGAAGCTTTCTTT.

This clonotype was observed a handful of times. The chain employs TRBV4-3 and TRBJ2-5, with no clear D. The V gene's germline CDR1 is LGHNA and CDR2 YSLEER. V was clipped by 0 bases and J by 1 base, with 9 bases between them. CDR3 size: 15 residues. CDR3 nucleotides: TGCGCCAGCAGCCAAGACCGGGTGGCCCAAGAGACCCAGTACTTC. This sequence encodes CASSQDRVAQETQYF.

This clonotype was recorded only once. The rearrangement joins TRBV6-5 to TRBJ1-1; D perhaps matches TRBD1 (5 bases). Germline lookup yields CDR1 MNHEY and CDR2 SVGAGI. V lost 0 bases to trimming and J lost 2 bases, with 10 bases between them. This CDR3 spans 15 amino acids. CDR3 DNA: TGTGCCAGCAGTTACTCGGCAGGGTTTAACACTGAAGCTTTCTTT. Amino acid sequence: CASSYSAGFNTEAFF.

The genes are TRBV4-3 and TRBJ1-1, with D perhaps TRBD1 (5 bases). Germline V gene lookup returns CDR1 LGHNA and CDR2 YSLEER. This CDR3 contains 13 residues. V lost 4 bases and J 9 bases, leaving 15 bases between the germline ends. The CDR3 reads CASSPGPRYQAFF. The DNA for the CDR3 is TGCGCCAGCAGCCCAGGGCCCAGGTACCAAGCTTTCTTT.

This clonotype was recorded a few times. The CDR3 sequence: CASSQDDRGFFYEQYV. CDR3 coding DNA: TGCGCCAGCAGCCAAGACGACAGGGGGTTCTTCTACGAGCAGTACGTC. The gene calls are TRBV4-1 and TRBJ2-7, with TRBD1 matching over 9 bases. Trimming at V came to 0 bases and at J to 3 bases, leaving 6 bases not matched to a gene. This CDR3 region has 16 residues. CDR1 and CDR2 (germline): MGHRA, YSYEKL.

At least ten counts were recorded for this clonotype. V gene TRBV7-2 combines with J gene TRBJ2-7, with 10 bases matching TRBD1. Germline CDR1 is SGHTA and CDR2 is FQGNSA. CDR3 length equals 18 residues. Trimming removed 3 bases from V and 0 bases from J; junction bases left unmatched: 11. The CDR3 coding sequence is TGTGCCAGCAGCTTCCGGGACAGGGGATACAATAGCTCCTACGAGCAGTACTTC. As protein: CASSFRDRGYNSSYEQYF.

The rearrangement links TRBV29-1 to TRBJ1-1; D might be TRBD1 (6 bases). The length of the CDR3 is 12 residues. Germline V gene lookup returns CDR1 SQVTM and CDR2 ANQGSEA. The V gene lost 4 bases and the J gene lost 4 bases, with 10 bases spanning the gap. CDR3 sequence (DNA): TGCAGCGTTGTACAGGGTAGCACTGAAGCTTTCTTT. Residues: CSVVQGSTEAFF.

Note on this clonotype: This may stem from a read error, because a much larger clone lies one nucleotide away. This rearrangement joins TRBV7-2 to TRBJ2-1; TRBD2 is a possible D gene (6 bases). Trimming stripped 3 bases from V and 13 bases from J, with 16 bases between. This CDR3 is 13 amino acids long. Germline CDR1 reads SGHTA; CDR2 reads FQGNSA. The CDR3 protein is CASSLRGGETQFF. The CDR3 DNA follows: TGTGCCAGCAGCTTGCGGGGTGGAGAGACCCAGTTCTTC.

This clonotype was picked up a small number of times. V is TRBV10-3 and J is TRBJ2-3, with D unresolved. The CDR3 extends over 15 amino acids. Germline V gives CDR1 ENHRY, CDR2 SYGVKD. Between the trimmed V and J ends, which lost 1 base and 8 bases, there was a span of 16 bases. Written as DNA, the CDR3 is TGTGCCATCAGTGAGTACGACGGTTTAATGGGTACGCAGTATTTT. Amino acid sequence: CAISEYDGLMGTQYF.

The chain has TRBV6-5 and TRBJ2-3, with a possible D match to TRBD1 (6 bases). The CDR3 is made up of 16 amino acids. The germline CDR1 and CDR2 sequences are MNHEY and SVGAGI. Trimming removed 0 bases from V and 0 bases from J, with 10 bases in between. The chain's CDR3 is CASSYSGTPSTDTQYF. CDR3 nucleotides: TGTGCCAGCAGTTACTCGGGGACACCTAGCACAGATACGCAGTATTTT.

The CDR3: CASSQESLGTGELFF. CDR3 coding DNA: TGCGCCAGCAGCCAAGAGTCCCTCGGTACCGGGGAGCTGTTTTTT. This chain links TRBV4-1 with TRBJ2-2; D uncertain. CDR1 MGHRA and CDR2 YSYEKL come from the germline V gene. V lost 0 bases to trimming and J lost 5 bases, with 10 bases between them. This CDR3 is 15 amino acids long.

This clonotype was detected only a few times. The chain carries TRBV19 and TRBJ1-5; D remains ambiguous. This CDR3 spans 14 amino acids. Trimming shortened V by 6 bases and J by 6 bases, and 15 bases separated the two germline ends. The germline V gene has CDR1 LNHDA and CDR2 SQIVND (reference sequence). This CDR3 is CASRGRTGSQPQHF. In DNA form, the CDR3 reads TGTGCCAGTAGAGGCCGGACGGGTAGTCAGCCCCAGCATTTT. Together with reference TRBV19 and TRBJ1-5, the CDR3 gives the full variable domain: DGGITQSPKYLFRKEGQNVTLSCEQNLNHDAMYWYRQDPGQGLRLIYYSQIVNDFQKGDIAEGYSVSREKKESFPLTVTSAQKNPTAFYLCASRGRTGSQPQHFGDGTRLSIL.

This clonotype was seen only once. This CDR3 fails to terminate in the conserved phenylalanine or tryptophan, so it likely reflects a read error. CDR3 residues: CASSLDRGKRNEQFI. CDR3 bases: TGTGCCAGCAGCTTGGACAGAGGGAAGAGGAATGAGCAGTTCATC. The chain couples TRBV11-2 to TRBJ2-1; possibly TRBD1 for D (6 bases). Germline values: CDR1 SGHAT, CDR2 FQNNGV. The CDR3 is 15 amino acids. V was trimmed by 3 bases and J by 7 bases, leaving 16 bases between them.

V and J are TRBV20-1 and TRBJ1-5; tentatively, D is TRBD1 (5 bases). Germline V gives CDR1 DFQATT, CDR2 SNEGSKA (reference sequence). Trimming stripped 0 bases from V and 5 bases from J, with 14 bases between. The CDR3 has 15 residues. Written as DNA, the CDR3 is TGCAGTGCTAGAGATCATGGGACTGTATATCAGCCCCAGCATTTT. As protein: CSARDHGTVYQPQHF.

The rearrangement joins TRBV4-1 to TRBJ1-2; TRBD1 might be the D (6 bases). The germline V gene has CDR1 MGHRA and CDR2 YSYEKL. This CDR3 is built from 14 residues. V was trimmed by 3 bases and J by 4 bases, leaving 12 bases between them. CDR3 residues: CASSQVGTIYGYTF. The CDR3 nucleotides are TGCGCCAGCAGCCAGGTCGGGACAATCTATGGCTACACCTTC.